This TCR beta chain was captured by sequencing in a study of cytomegalovirus exposure and HLA in healthy donors. Broader study findings: In a later analysis, parvovirus B19, influenza, CMV and Epstein-Barr virus appeared linked to several top co-occurrence clusters. Differences between HLA loci emerged in a later analysis of TCR association rates, with DRB1 most and HLA-C fewest. CMV antigen specificity of a few CMV-associated chains was confirmed in vitro.

Note on this clone: Antigen: not known.

The CDR3 contains 14 residues. Losses at the gene ends were 5 bases for V and 8 bases for J; bases not matched to a gene: 8. The germline V gene has CDR1 MNHEY and CDR2 SMNVEV (reference sequence). PCR used 60 Vbeta primers and 13 Jbeta primers. Under the authors' procedure: An analysis that came later counted some 81 million unique TCR beta chains, approximately 10 million shared. The protocol was immunoSEQ multiplex PCR, while the TCRdb copy is restricted to in-frame clones and leaves out a portion. V and J calls and clone size are as listed in that table; D and trimming were resolved from the DNA. This specimen shows 120,000 to 150,000 clones; the ten leading clones hold 1.5% to 2%.

The chain employs TRBV27 and TRBJ2-1; 8 nucleotides match TRBD2. Input material: PBMCs. The TCR comes from a woman in her forties or fifties in good health and CMV-seronegative. This chain's CDR3 is CASSVPGLGHEQFF. The CDR3 DNA reads TGTGCCAGCAGTGTCCCGGGACTAGGGCATGAGCAGTTCTTC.